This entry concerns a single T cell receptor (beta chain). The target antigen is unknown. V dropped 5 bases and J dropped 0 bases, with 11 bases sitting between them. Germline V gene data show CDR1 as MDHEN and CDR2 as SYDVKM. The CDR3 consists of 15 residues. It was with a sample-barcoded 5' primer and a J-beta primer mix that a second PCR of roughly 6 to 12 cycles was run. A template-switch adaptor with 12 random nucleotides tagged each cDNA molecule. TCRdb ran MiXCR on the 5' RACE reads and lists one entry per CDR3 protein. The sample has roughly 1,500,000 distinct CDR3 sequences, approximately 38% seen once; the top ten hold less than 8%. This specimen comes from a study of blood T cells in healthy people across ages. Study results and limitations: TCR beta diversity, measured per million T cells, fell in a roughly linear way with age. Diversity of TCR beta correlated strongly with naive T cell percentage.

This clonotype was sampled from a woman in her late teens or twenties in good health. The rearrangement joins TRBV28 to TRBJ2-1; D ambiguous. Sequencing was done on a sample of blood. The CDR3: CASSLDTRSYNEQFF. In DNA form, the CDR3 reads TGTGCCAGCAGTCTCGACACCCGCTCCTACAATGAGCAGTTCTTC.